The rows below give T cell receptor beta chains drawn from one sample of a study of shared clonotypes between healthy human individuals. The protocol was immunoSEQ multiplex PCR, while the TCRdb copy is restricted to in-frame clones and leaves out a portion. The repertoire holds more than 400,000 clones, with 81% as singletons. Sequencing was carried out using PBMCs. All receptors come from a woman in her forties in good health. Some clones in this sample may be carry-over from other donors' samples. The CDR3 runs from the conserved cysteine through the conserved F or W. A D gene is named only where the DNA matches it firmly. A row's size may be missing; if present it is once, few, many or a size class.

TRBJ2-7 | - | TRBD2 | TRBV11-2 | CASSTGLALGEQYF | TGTGCCAGCAGCACGGGACTAGCCCTCGGTGAGCAGTACTTC
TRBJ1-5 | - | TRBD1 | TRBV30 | CAWSVSRGGQPQHF | TGTGCCTGGAGTGTAAGCAGGGGGGGTCAGCCCCAGCATTTT
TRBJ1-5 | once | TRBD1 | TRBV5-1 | CASSDGPGQGLSAQHF | TGCGCCAGCAGCGACGGCCCGGGACAGGGTTTATCGGCCCAGCATTTT
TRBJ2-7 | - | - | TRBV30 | CAGHGRGSYEQYF | TGTGCTGGACACGGCAGGGGCTCCTACGAGCAGTACTTC
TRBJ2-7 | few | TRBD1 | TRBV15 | CATSGRDRDRDSYEQYF | TGTGCCACCAGCGGTAGAGACCGGGACAGGGACTCCTACGAGCAGTACTTC
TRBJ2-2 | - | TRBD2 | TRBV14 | CASSQGRLAGANTGELFF | TGTGCCAGCAGCCAAGGACGACTAGCGGGAGCGAACACCGGGGAGCTGTTTTTT
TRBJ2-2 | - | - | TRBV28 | CASSSTSVGVAGELFF | TGTGCCAGCAGTTCCACGAGCGTGGGGGTAGCCGGGGAGCTGTTTTTT
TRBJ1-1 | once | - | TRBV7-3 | CASSLKGRPDTEAFF | TGTGCCAGCAGCTTAAAAGGACGGCCGGACACTGAAGCTTTCTTT
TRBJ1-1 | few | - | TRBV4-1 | CASRDSGRTEAFF | TGCGCCAGCAGGGACAGCGGGAGGACTGAAGCTTTCTTT
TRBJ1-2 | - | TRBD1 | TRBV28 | CASRGQGRWGNYGYTF | TGTGCCAGCAGAGGACAGGGGCGCTGGGGGAACTATGGCTACACCTTC
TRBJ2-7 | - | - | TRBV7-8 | CASSLVPYYEQYF | TGTGCCAGCAGCTTAGTTCCTTACTACGAGCAGTACTTC
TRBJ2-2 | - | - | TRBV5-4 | CASSSWGNTGELFF | TGTGCCAGCAGCTCATGGGGGAACACCGGGGAGCTGTTTTTT
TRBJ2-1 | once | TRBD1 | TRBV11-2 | CASSQTGDNEQFF | TGTGCCAGCAGCCAAACAGGGGACAATGAGCAGTTCTTC
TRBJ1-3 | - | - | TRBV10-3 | CAISESVGTLAGNTIYF | TGTGCCATCAGTGAGTCGGTCGGGACTCTGGCTGGAAACACCATATATTTT
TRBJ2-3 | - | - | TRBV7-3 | CASSFSVDSTDTQYF | TGTGCCAGCAGCTTCTCCGTAGATAGCACAGATACGCAGTATTTT
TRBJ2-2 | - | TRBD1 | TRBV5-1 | CASSLLAGGLIGELFF | TGCGCCAGCAGCTTGCTCGCAGGGGGTCTTATCGGGGAGCTGTTTTTT
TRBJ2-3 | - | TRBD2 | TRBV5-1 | CASSSGGRAGGTDTQYF | TGCGCCAGCAGCTCGGGTGGGAGGGCCGGAGGCACAGATACGCAGTATTTT
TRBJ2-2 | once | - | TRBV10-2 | CASRGGVGTGELFF | TGCGCCAGCCGAGGGGGGGTTGGCACCGGGGAGCTGTTTTTT
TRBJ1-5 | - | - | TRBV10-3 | CAISESGQLNQPQHF | TGTGCCATCAGTGAGTCAGGACAGCTCAATCAGCCCCAGCATTTT
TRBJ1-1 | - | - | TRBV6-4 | CASREAPNTEAFF | TGTGCCAGCCGGGAGGCCCCGAACACTGAAGCTTTCTTT
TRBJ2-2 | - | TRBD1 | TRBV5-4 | CASSLSAGGVYTGELFF | TGTGCCAGCAGCTTGTCCGCAGGGGGCGTTTACACCGGGGAGCTGTTTTTT
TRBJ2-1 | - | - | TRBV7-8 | CASSLGGGGGYNEQFF | TGTGCCAGCAGCTTAGGGGGGGGCGGGGGATACAATGAGCAGTTCTTC